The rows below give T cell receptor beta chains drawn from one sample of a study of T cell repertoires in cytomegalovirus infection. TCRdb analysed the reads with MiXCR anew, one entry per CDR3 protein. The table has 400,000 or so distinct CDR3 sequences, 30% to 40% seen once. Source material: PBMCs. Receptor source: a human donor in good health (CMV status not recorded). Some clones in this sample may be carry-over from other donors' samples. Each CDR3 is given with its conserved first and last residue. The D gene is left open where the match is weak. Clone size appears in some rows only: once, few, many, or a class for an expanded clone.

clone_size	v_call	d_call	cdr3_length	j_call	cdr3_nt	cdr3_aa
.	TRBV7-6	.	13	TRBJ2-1	TGTGCCACCAGAGGGGGGGCCGGAGATGAGCAGTTCTTC	CATRGGAGDEQFF
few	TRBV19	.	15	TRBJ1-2	TGTGCCAGTAGTATGATCCGACAGCCCAGGGGAAGCTACACCTTC	CASSMIRQPRGSYTF
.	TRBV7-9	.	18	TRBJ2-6	TGTGCCAGCAGCTCAGTGGGGGATTTAAGTTCTGGGGCCAACGTCCTGACTTTC	CASSSVGDLSSGANVLTF
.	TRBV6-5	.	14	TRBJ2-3	TGTGCCAGCAGTTATGAAAGGACCACAGATACGCAGTATTTT	CASSYERTTDTQYF
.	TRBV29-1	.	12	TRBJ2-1	TGCAGCGTTGTTAGGGGTGGGAATGAGCAGTTCTTC	CSVVRGGNEQFF
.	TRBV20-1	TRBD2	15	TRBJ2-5	TGCAGTGCAAAGACGGTAGCGGGGAGATGGGTGACCCAGTACTTC	CSAKTVAGRWVTQYF
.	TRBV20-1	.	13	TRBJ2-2	TGCAGTGCAAGCGAATGGGGGGCCGGGGAGCTGTTTTTT	CSASEWGAGELFF
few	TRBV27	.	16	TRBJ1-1	TGTGCCAGCAGTCCCTTCGGGTTGGGGGGGAACACTGAAGCTTTCTTT	CASSPFGLGGNTEAFF
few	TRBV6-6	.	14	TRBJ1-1	TGTGCCAGCAGGAGGGACGATGCAGGAACTGAAGCTTTCTTT	CASRRDDAGTEAFF
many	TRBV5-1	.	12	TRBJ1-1	TGCGCCAGCACGGACAGGAACACTGAAGCTTTCTTT	CASTDRNTEAFF
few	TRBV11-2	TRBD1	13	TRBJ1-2	TGTGCCAGCAGCCGGGGACAGAGTTATGGCTACACCTTC	CASSRGQSYGYTF
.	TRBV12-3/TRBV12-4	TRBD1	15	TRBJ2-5	TGTGCCAGCAGTTTAAAGGGGGCAGCGCGGGAGACCCAGTACTTC	CASSLKGAARETQYF
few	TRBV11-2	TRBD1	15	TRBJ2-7	TGTGCCAGCAGCTCTGGACAGGTTAATATCTACGAGCAGTACTTC	CASSSGQVNIYEQYF
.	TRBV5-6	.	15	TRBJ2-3	TGTGCCAGCAGCTTGTCGAGCCTTCCGCCGTATACGCAGTATTTT	CASSLSSLPPYTQYF
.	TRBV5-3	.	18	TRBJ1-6	TGTGCCAGCAGCTTATCCGTTCCTGTAAGCTCCTATAATTCACCCCTCCACTTT	CASSLSVPVSSYNSPLHF
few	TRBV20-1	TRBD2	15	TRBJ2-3	TGCAGTGCACTGAGGGGAGCGGGGCCGGGGGATACGCAGTATTTT	CSALRGAGPGDTQYF
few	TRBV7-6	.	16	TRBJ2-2	TGTGCCAGCAGCGGACTAGGACAGGGACTTCGCGGGGAGCTGTTTTTT	CASSGLGQGLRGELFF
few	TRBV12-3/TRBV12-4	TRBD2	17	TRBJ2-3	TGTGCCAGCAGTGATCTGATAGCGGGCGTTAGCACAGATACGCAGTATTTT	CASSDLIAGVSTDTQYF
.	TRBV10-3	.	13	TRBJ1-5	TGTGCCATCAGGGCAGGGGGCAATCAGCCCCAGCATTTT	CAIRAGGNQPQHF
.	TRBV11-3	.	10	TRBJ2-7	TGTGCCAGCGATGAAGGGGAGCAGTACTTC	CASDEGEQYF
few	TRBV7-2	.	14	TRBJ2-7	TGTGCCAGCAGCTTAGCAGGGCTCCGCTACGAGCAGTACTTC	CASSLAGLRYEQYF
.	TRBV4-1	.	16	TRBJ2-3	TGTGCCAGCAGCCAAGATTCAGGGCAGTCCACAGATACGCCGTATTTT	CASSQDSGQSTDTPYF
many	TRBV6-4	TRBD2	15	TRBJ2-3	TGTGCCAGCAGTGACAGCGGGGGGGCCACAGATACGCAGTATTTT	CASSDSGGATDTQYF
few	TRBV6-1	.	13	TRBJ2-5	TGTGCCAGCAGTTGGGGGACGGAGGCGACCCAGTACTTC	CASSWGTEATQYF
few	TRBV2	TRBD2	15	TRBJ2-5	TGTGCCAGCAGTGGGACTAGCGGGGGACAAGAGACCCAGTACTTC	CASSGTSGGQETQYF
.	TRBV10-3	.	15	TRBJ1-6	TGTGCCATCAGCGAGTCAGGGGCAGGGAGATCACCCCTCCACTTT	CAISESGAGRSPLHF
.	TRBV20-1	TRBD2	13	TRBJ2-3	TGCAGTGCTAGAGATCTGACTAGCTATACGCAGTATTTT	CSARDLTSYTQYF
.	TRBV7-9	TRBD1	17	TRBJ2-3	TGTGCCAGCAGCCCTAACAGGGGTACTGGCCTGCGGGATACGCAGTATTTT	CASSPNRGTGLRDTQYF
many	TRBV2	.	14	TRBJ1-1	TGTGCCAGCAGTGAATTCGTCCTCACCCCTGAAGCTTTCTTT	CASSEFVLTPEAFF
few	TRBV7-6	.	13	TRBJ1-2	TGTGCCAGCAGCTGGACAACTAACTATGGCTACACCTTC	CASSWTTNYGYTF
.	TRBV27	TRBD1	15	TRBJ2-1	TGTGCCAGCATTCCCAGGGGGTTCCGCGATAATGAGCAGTTCTTC	CASIPRGFRDNEQFF
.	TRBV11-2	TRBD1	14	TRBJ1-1	TGTGCCAGCAGTCGGGACAGGGGGATGAAGTTGGCTTTCTTT	CASSRDRGMKLAFF
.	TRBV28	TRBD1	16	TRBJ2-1	TGTGCCAGCAGTCTGCCGACAGGGGTTTTCTACAATGAGCAGTTCTTC	CASSLPTGVFYNEQFF
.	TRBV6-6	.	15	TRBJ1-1	TGTGCCAGCATTAACAGCCGTTTGGGAAACACTGAAGCTTTCTTT	CASINSRLGNTEAFF
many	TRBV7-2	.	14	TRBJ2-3	TGTGCCAGCAGCTCCAGTGGAAGGGCAGATACGCAGTATTTT	CASSSSGRADTQYF
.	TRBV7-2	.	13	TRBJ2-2	TGTGCCAGCAGCCAGGGGACTACCGGGGAGCTGTTTTTT	CASSQGTTGELFF
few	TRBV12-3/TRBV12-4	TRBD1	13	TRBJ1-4	TGTGCCAGCAGTGGGGACAGGTTTGAAAAACTGTTTTTT	CASSGDRFEKLFF
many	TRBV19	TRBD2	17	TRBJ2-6	TGTGCCAGTAGTATCTTCCCGGGGGGCTCTGGGGCCAACGTCCTGACTTTC	CASSIFPGGSGANVLTF
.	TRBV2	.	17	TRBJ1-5	TGTGCCAGCAGTGAAGTAGGGGCAGGGTTTACTCGTCAGCCCCAGCATTTT	CASSEVGAGFTRQPQHF
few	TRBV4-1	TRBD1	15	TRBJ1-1	TGTGCCAGCAGCTATGGACAGGGGCCCGGGGCTGAAGCTTTCTTT	CASSYGQGPGAEAFF
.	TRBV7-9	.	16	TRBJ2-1	TGTGCCAGCAGCTTAGAGCGTCCCAGCTCCTACAATGAGCAGTTCTTC	CASSLERPSSYNEQFF
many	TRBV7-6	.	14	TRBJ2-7	TGTGCCAGCAGCTTAGGGCATACGAGGGGCGAGCAGTACTTC	CASSLGHTRGEQYF
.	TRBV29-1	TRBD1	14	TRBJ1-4	TGCAGCCCTCCGGGACAGGGCACTAATGAAAAACTGTTTTTT	CSPPGQGTNEKLFF
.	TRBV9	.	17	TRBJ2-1	TGTTCCAGCAGCGTAGCTGAAGGGGGTAGGACCTACAATGAGCAGTTCTTC	CSSSVAEGGRTYNEQFF
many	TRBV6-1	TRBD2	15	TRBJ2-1	TGTGCCAGCACCGGGCGCGGGGGGGCAACGGATGAGCAGTTCTTC	CASTGRGGATDEQFF
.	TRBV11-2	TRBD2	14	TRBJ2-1	TGTGCCAACAGCTTAGGAGGACTAGGGAATGAGCAGTTCTTC	CANSLGGLGNEQFF
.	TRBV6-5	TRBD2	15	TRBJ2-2	TGTTCCAGCAGTTACTTAGCGGGGGGGACCGGGGAGCTGTTTTTT	CSSSYLAGGTGELFF
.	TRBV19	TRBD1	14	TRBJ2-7	TGTGCCAGTAGTCCCGGGACAGGGGGTGACGAGCAGTACTTC	CASSPGTGGDEQYF
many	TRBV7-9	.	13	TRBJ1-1	TGTGCCAGCAGCTGGTTCAAAAACACTGAAGCTTTCTTT	CASSWFKNTEAFF
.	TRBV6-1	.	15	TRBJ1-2	TGTGCCAGCAGTGGCAGGGAGCGCCGGATAGGGGGCTACACCTTC	CASSGRERRIGGYTF